These T cell receptor beta chains were read from a single sample in a study of cytomegalovirus exposure and HLA in healthy donors. Measured with immunoSEQ multiplex PCR; TCRdb has only the in-frame clones, and not every one. This sample's clone table lists 30,000 to 40,000 clones. Sequencing was carried out using PBMCs. The receptors come from a woman aged 40 to 55 in good health and CMV-seropositive. Each CDR3 is given with its conserved first and last residue.

CDR3 protein: CSGWGGDYGYTF; V gene: TRBV29-1; J gene: TRBJ1-2
CDR3 protein: CASRLEGSGGHGYTF; V gene: TRBV5-6; J gene: TRBJ1-2
CDR3 protein: CASSPLGGGSYEQYF; V gene: TRBV9; J gene: TRBJ2-7
CDR3 protein: CASSPVRGTQYF; V gene: TRBV19; J gene: TRBJ2-5
CDR3 protein: CASSSSDRNPYEQYF; V gene: TRBV9; J gene: TRBJ2-7
CDR3 protein: CASSTPPGQNNYEQYF; V gene: TRBV5-1; J gene: TRBJ2-7
CDR3 protein: CASSFLGGTEAFF; V gene: TRBV7-9; J gene: TRBJ1-1
CDR3 protein: CASSNEGFYNEQFF; V gene: TRBV5-5; J gene: TRBJ2-1
CDR3 protein: CSAPGGDTEAFF; V gene: TRBV29-1; J gene: TRBJ1-1
CDR3 protein: CASSYSRAYEQYF; V gene: TRBV6-6; J gene: TRBJ2-7
CDR3 protein: CASSLGLAGGPYNEQFF; V gene: TRBV5-1; J gene: TRBJ2-1
CDR3 protein: CASAQGAYTIYF; V gene: TRBV2; J gene: TRBJ1-3
CDR3 protein: CASSLNRVWNQPQHF; V gene: TRBV28; J gene: TRBJ1-5
CDR3 protein: CSVGGGQGYTEAFF; V gene: TRBV29-1; J gene: TRBJ1-1
CDR3 protein: CASSPMLLARNTYEQYF; V gene: TRBV4-1; J gene: TRBJ2-7
CDR3 protein: CASSYSGTAYEQYF; V gene: TRBV6-5; J gene: TRBJ2-7
CDR3 protein: CASSGRQGMYGYTF; V gene: TRBV9; J gene: TRBJ1-2
CDR3 protein: CASSHATGGYTF; V gene: TRBV4-1; J gene: TRBJ1-2
CDR3 protein: CASSLVSGGTLGDYYGYTF; V gene: TRBV7-8; J gene: TRBJ1-2
CDR3 protein: CASSFLGETEAFF; V gene: TRBV5-5; J gene: TRBJ1-1
CDR3 protein: CASRTRRGLAGVETQYF; V gene: TRBV5-8; J gene: TRBJ2-5
CDR3 protein: CASSEVDGGTNEKLFF; V gene: TRBV25-1; J gene: TRBJ1-4
CDR3 protein: CASSPGGSEAFF; V gene: TRBV6-5; J gene: TRBJ1-1
CDR3 protein: CSVEGTSGRPDTQYF; V gene: TRBV29-1; J gene: TRBJ2-3
CDR3 protein: CASRAGSGNQPQHF; V gene: TRBV6-5; J gene: TRBJ1-5
CDR3 protein: CASRPGQSNTEAFF; V gene: TRBV28; J gene: TRBJ1-1
CDR3 protein: CASSLYTGANVLTF; V gene: TRBV7-8; J gene: TRBJ2-6
CDR3 protein: CASSPYVATEAFF; V gene: TRBV5-6; J gene: TRBJ1-1
CDR3 protein: CASSTESNQPQHF; V gene: TRBV2; J gene: TRBJ1-5
CDR3 protein: CASSDTGTENYNEQFF; V gene: TRBV28; J gene: TRBJ2-1